A selection of T cell receptor beta chains follows, all from one sample in a study of regulatory T cells in long-lasting Graves disease. TCRdb ran MiXCR on the multiplex PCR reads and lists one entry per CDR3 protein. The sample shows approximately 350,000 distinct CDR3 sequences, around 15% of them seen only once. The same data also contributed to another study, on T cells in Graves' hyperthyroidism and ophthalmopathy.

The material was peripheral blood mononuclear cells (PBMCs), obtained at new diagnosis, from a patient treated with antithyroid drugs. All receptors come from a woman aged 18 to 35 with Graves disease. The CDR3 runs from the conserved cysteine through the conserved F or W. D genes are given only for firm matches. Clone size is shown for a subset of rows, as once, few, many or a class of expanded clone.

abundance	len	v_gene	d_gene	j_gene	CDR3aa	CDR3nt
many	15	TRBV3-1	NA	TRBJ2-7	CASSPRRVPSYEQYF	TGTGCCAGCAGCCCTAGGCGGGTCCCCTCCTACGAGCAGTACTTC
few	18	TRBV5-1	NA	TRBJ2-3	CASSSSLHRGASTDTQYF	TGCGCCAGCAGCTCCAGCCTCCATCGCGGGGCGAGCACAGATACGCAGTATTTT
many	15	TRBV3-1	TRBD2	TRBJ2-1	CASSLGTSGGGKQFF	TGTGCCAGCAGCCTCGGGACTAGCGGGGGAGGGAAGCAGTTCTTC
many	13	TRBV6-2/TRBV6-3	TRBD2	TRBJ2-7	CASSEGLAFEQYF	TGTGCCAGCAGCGAGGGACTAGCGTTCGAGCAGTACTTC
many	13	TRBV28	TRBD2	TRBJ2-1	CASTGGGVNEQFF	TGTGCCAGCACCGGGGGAGGGGTTAATGAGCAGTTCTTC
few	17	TRBV6-1	NA	TRBJ1-2	CATPNTIGGGAVYGYTF	TGTGCCACCCCGAATACGATCGGGGGGGGGGCAGTGTATGGCTACACCTTC
many	14	TRBV9	NA	TRBJ2-1	CASSPGDALGEQFF	TGTGCCAGCAGCCCCGGGGACGCCCTGGGTGAGCAGTTCTTC
many	11	TRBV2	NA	TRBJ2-1	CASRDSGEQFF	TGTGCCAGCAGAGATTCTGGGGAGCAGTTCTTC
NA	15	TRBV10-3	NA	TRBJ2-2	CAISWTPSNTGELFF	TGTGCCATCAGTTGGACGCCTTCGAACACCGGGGAGCTGTTTTTT
many	15	TRBV5-1	NA	TRBJ2-7	CASSIRPAGLDEQYF	TGCGCCAGCAGCATCCGACCGGCGGGTCTAGACGAGCAGTACTTC
NA	15	TRBV28	TRBD1	TRBJ1-5	CASRLQGAANQPQHF	TGTGCCAGCAGGTTACAGGGGGCGGCAAATCAGCCCCAGCATTTT
once	12	TRBV25-1	NA	TRBJ1-1	CASSWGKGGAFF	TGTGCCAGCAGCTGGGGGAAGGGAGGCGCTTTCTTT
many	12	TRBV28	NA	TRBJ2-7	CASSYREHEQYF	TGTGCCAGCAGTTACAGGGAACACGAGCAGTACTTC
many	15	TRBV5-1	NA	TRBJ1-2	CASSLEPTANYGYTF	TGCGCCAGCAGCTTGGAGCCGACAGCTAACTATGGCTACACCTTC
many	12	TRBV11-2	NA	TRBJ2-5	CASSLDLGAQYF	TGTGCCAGCAGCTTAGACCTGGGGGCCCAGTACTTC
many	14	TRBV3-1	TRBD1	TRBJ2-7	CASSPGQGTYEQYF	TGTGCCAGCAGCCCGGGACAGGGGACCTACGAGCAGTACTTC
many	15	TRBV18	TRBD1	TRBJ1-1	CASSSQQGAPQKAFF	TGTGCCAGCTCGTCTCAACAGGGGGCCCCTCAGAAAGCTTTCTTT
few	14	TRBV20-1	TRBD2	TRBJ2-2	CSARTSGDTGELFF	TGCAGTGCCAGGACTAGCGGGGACACCGGGGAGCTGTTTTTT
many	13	TRBV3-1	NA	TRBJ2-1	CASSLPGGGRQFF	TGTGCCAGCAGCCTACCTGGTGGGGGTCGGCAGTTCTTC
NA	14	TRBV2	NA	TRBJ2-1	CASSLETYTNEQFF	TGTGCCAGCAGTTTGGAGACCTACACTAATGAGCAGTTCTTC
few	17	TRBV25-1	NA	TRBJ2-1	CASSSVEGRGPHNEQFF	TGTGCCAGCAGTTCAGTCGAAGGGCGGGGGCCCCACAATGAGCAGTTCTTC
NA	15	TRBV6-5	NA	TRBJ2-5	CASSYSNQGWETQYF	TGTGCCAGCAGTTACTCAAATCAGGGGTGGGAGACCCAGTACTTC
many	14	TRBV3-1	NA	TRBJ2-5	CASSPHGLRETQYF	TGTGCCAGCAGCCCCCACGGCCTGCGAGAGACCCAGTACTTC
NA	14	TRBV6-1	NA	TRBJ2-7	CASSENLLTTEQYF	TGTGCCAGCAGTGAAAATCTTCTCACCACCGAGCAGTACTTC
many	12	TRBV20-1	NA	TRBJ2-5	CSGSGGLETQYF	TGCAGTGGGTCCGGGGGATTAGAGACCCAGTACTTC
NA	16	TRBV10-3	TRBD2	TRBJ2-1	CASVNVVAGGVNEQFF	TGTGCGAGTGTTAACGTAGTAGCGGGGGGTGTCAATGAGCAGTTCTTC
few	17	TRBV7-9	NA	TRBJ1-4	CASSLAWANLANEKLFF	TGTGCCAGCAGCTTAGCGTGGGCCAATTTGGCTAATGAAAAACTGTTTTTT
few	14	TRBV7-9	NA	TRBJ2-2	CASRKQGNTGELFF	TGTGCCAGCAGGAAACAGGGGAACACCGGGGAGCTGTTTTTT
few	13	TRBV20-1	NA	TRBJ2-2	CSLWGSNTGELFF	TGCAGTTTATGGGGGTCGAACACCGGGGAGCTGTTTTTT
few	15	TRBV18	NA	TRBJ1-2	CASSVADSSNYGYTF	TGTGCCAGCTCGGTAGCGGACAGTTCTAACTATGGCTACACCTTC
NA	15	TRBV28	TRBD1	TRBJ2-7	CASSPSGQGPYEQYF	TGTGCCAGCAGTCCCTCGGGACAGGGGCCCTACGAGCAGTACTTC
few	15	TRBV7-3	NA	TRBJ2-2	CASSFSGGDTGELFF	TGTGCCAGCAGCTTCAGTGGAGGGGACACCGGGGAGCTGTTTTTT
NA	14	TRBV24-1	NA	TRBJ2-6	CATSQGTGANVLTF	TGTGCCACCAGTCAGGGGACAGGGGCCAACGTCCTGACTTTC
NA	17	TRBV2	TRBD2	TRBJ2-2	CASSGPSGRGNTGELFF	TGTGCCAGCAGTGGCCCCAGCGGGAGGGGGAACACCGGGGAGCTGTTTTTT
few	14	TRBV10-3	TRBD2	TRBJ2-7	CAISETSGVYEQYF	TGTGCCATCAGTGAGACTAGCGGGGTCTACGAGCAGTACTTC
NA	15	TRBV6-2/TRBV6-3	TRBD1	TRBJ2-1	CASTSSGTGANEQFF	TGTGCCAGCACCTCCTCCGGGACAGGGGCCAATGAGCAGTTCTTC
many	15	TRBV10-3	NA	TRBJ1-1	CAISESSPRTGEAFF	TGTGCCATCAGTGAGTCCTCCCCACGAACCGGAGAAGCTTTCTTT
NA	12	TRBV27	NA	TRBJ2-5	CASSDARETQYF	TGTGCCAGCAGTGACGCCCGGGAGACCCAGTACTTC
many	17	TRBV24-1	NA	TRBJ2-3	CATSDSPPGTFTDTQYF	TGTGCCACCAGTGATTCCCCCCCGGGGACCTTCACAGATACGCAGTATTTT
few	12	TRBV10-3	NA	TRBJ2-7	CAIRGSTYEQYF	TGTGCCATCAGGGGCAGTACCTACGAGCAGTACTTC
many	12	TRBV6-2/TRBV6-3	NA	TRBJ2-7	CASSPDSHEQYF	TGTGCCAGCAGTCCCGACAGCCACGAGCAGTACTTC
NA	19	TRBV11-2	NA	TRBJ2-6	CASSLDWGALVSGANVLTF	TGTGCCAGCAGCTTAGATTGGGGAGCCCTAGTCTCTGGGGCCAACGTCCTGACTTTC
many	15	TRBV6-5	NA	TRBJ1-6	CASSSWGSGNSPLHF	TGTGCCAGCAGTTCCTGGGGCTCCGGGAATTCACCCCTCCACTTT
many	14	TRBV2	NA	TRBJ1-6	CASSEGQQNSPLHF	TGTGCCAGCAGTGAAGGACAGCAAAATTCACCCCTCCACTTT
many	13	TRBV11-2	NA	TRBJ2-7	CASRTAGGYEQYF	TGTGCCAGCAGAACAGCCGGGGGTTACGAGCAGTACTTC